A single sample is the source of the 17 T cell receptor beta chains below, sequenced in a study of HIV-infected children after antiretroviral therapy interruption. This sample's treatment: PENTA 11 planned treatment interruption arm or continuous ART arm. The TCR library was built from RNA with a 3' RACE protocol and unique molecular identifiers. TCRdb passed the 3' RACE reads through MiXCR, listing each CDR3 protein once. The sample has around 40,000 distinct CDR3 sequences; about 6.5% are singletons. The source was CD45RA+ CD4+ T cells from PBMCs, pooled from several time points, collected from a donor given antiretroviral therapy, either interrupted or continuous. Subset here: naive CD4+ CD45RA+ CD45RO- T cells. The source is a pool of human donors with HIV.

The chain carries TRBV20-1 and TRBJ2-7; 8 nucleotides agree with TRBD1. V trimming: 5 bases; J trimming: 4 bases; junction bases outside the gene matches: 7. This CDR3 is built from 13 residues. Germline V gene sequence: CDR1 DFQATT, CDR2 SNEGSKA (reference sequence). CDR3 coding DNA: TGCAGTGCTTCGAGACAGGGGCTGTACGAGCAGTACTTC. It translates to CSASRQGLYEQYF.

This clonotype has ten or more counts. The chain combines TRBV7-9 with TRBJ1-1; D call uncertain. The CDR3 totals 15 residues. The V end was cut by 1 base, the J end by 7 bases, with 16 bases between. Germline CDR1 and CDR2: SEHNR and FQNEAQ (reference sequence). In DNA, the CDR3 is TGTGCCAGCAGCTTAGGTCCCCAGAGTCTACTTGAAGCTTTCTTT. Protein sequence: CASSLGPQSLLEAFF.

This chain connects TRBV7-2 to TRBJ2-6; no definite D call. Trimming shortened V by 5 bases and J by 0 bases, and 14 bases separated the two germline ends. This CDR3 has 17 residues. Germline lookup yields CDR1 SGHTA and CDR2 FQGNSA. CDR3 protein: CASSLTTGSSGANVLTF. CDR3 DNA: TGTGCCAGCAGCCTTACGACCGGTAGCTCTGGGGCCAACGTCCTGACTTTC. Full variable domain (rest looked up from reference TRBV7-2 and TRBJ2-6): GAGVSQSPSNKVTEKGKDVELRCDPISGHTALYWYRQSLGQGLEFLIYFQGNSAPDKSGLPSDRFSAERTGGSVSTLTIQRTQQEDSAVYLCASSLTTGSSGANVLTFGAGSRLTVL.

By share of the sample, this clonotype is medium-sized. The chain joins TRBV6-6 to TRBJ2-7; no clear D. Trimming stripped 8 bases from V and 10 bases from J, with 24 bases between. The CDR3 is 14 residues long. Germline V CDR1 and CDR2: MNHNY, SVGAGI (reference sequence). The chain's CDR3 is CASGAWASSYEQYF. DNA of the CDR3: TGTGCCAGCGGTGCCTGGGCCAGCTCCTATGAACAGTACTTC.

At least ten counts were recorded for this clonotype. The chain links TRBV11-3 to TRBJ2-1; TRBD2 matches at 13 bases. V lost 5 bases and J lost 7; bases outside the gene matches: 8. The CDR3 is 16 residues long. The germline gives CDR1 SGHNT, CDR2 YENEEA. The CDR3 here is CASSPRTSGSSNEQFF. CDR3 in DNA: TGTGCCAGCAGCCCTAGGACTAGCGGGAGTTCAAATGAGCAGTTCTTC.

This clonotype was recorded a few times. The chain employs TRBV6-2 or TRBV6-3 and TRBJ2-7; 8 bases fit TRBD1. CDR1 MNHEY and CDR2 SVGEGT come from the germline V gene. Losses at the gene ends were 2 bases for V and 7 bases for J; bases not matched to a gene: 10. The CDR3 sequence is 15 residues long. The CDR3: CASSYPMQGAGEQYF. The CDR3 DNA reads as TGTGCCAGCAGTTACCCGATGCAGGGGGCGGGAGAGCAGTACTTC.

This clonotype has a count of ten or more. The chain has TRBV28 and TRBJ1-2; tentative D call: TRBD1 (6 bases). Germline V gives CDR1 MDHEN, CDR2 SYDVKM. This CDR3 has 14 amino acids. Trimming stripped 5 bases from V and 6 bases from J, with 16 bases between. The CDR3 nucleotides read TGTGCCAGCAGTCCGAAATACAGGGCCCATGGCTACACCTTC. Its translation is CASSPKYRAHGYTF.

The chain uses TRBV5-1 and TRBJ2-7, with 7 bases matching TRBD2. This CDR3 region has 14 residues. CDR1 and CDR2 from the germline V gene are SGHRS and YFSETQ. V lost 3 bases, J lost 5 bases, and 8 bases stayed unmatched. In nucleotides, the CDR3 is TGCGCCAGCAGCTCCGGACTAGAATTCGACGAGCAGTACTTC. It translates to CASSSGLEFDEQYF. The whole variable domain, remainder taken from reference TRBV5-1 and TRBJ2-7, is KAGVTQTPRYLIKTRGQQVTLSCSPISGHRSVSWYQQTPGQGLQFLFEYFSETQRNKGNFPGRFSGRQFSNSRSEMNVSTLELGDSALYLCASSSGLEFDEQYFGPGTRLTVT.

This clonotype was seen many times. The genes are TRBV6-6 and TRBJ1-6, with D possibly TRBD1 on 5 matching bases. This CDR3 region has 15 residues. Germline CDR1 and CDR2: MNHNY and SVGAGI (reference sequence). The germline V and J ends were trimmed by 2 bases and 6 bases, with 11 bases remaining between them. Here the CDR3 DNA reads TGTGCCAGCAGTTACGGGACCATTCGTAATTCACCCCTCCACTTT. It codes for CASSYGTIRNSPLHF.

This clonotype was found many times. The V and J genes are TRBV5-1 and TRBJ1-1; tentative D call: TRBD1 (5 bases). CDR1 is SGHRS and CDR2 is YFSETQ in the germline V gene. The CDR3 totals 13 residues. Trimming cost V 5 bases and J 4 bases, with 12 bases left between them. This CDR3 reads CASSQDSTTEAFF. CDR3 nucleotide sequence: TGCGCCAGCAGTCAAGACAGTACCACTGAAGCTTTCTTT.

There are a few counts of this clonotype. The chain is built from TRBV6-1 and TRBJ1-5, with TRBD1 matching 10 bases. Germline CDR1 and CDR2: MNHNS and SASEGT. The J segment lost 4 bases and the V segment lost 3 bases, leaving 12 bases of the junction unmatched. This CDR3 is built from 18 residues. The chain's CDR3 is CASSDLSGTGAVNQPQHF. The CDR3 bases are TGTGCCAGCAGTGACTTATCAGGGACAGGGGCCGTAAATCAGCCCCAGCATTTT.

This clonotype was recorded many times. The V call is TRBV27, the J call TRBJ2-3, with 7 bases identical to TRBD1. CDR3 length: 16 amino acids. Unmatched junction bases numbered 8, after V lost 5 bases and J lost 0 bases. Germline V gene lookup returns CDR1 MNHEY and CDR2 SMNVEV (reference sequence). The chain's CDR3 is CASSPRVGGSTDTQYF. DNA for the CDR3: TGTGCCAGCAGTCCCCGGGTAGGGGGCAGCACAGATACGCAGTATTTT.

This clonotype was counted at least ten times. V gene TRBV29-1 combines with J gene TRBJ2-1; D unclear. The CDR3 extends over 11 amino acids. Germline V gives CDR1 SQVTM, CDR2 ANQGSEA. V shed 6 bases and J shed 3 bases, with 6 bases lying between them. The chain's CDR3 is CSVALYNEQFF. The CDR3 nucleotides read TGCAGCGTCGCACTCTACAATGAGCAGTTCTTC.

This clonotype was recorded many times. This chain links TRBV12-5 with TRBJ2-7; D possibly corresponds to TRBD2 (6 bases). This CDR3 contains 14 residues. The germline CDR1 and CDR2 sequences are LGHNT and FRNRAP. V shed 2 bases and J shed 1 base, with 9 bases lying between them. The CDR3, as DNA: TGTGCTAGTGGTTTGCTCCGGGGGTCCTACGAGCAGTACTTC. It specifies CASGLLRGSYEQYF.

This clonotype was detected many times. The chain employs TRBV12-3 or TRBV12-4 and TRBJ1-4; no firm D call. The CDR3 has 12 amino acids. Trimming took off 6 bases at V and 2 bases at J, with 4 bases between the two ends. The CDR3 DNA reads TGTGCCAGCAGGGGGACTAATGAAAAACTGTTTTTT. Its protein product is CASRGTNEKLFF.

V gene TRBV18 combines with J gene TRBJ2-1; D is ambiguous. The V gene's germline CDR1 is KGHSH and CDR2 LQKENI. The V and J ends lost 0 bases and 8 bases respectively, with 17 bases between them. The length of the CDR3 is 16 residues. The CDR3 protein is CASSPPPNGRGYEQFF. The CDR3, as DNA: TGTGCCAGCTCACCACCCCCGAATGGAAGAGGCTATGAGCAGTTCTTC.

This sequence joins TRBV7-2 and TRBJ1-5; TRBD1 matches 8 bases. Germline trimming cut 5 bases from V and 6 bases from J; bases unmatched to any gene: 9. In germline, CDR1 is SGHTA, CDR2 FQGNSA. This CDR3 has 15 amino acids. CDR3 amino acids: CASSVQGARGQPQHF. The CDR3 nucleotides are TGTGCCAGCAGCGTCCAGGGGGCGCGCGGTCAGCCCCAGCATTTT.